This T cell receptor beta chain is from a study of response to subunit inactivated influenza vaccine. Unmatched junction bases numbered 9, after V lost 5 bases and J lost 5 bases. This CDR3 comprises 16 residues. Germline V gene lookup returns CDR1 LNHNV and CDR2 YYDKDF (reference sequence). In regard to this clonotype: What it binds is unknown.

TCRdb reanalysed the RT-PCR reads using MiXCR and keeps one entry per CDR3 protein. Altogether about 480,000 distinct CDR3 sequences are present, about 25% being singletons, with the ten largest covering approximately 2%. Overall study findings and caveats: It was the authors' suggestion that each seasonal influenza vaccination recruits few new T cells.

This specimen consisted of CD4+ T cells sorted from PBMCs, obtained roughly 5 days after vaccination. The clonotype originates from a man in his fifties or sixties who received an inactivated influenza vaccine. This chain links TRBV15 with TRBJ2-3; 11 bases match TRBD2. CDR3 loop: CATSERLAGSRDTQYF. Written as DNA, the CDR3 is TGTGCCACCAGCGAAAGACTAGCGGGATCACGAGATACGCAGTATTTT.